The 30 T cell receptor beta chains presented below share a single source sample, sequenced in a study of liver allograft versus peripheral blood T cells. The overall study: Recipients' peripheral blood T cell receptor repertoires were compared with those in transplanted livers.

MiXCR, applied by TCRdb to the reads, yields one record per CDR3 protein. This table holds approximately 12,000 distinct CDR3 sequences, about 23% found once. Source of these receptors: a human patient who had a liver transplant. A share of the T cells may be of graft donor origin.

J is TRBJ2-7 and V is TRBV7-9, with D possibly matching TRBD1 (6 bases). The V end was cut by 1 base, the J end by 0 bases, with 7 bases between. Germline CDR1 reads SEHNR; CDR2 reads FQNEAQ (reference sequence). The CDR3 spans 14 residues. CDR3 sequence (DNA): TGTGCCAGCAGCTTAGGACAGGACTCCTACGAGCAGTACTTC. This encodes CASSLGQDSYEQYF.

This clonotype was seen more than once but under ten times. V is TRBV28 and J is TRBJ1-5; TRBD1 aligns across 7 bases. The length of the CDR3 is 15 residues. CDR1 and CDR2 (germline): MDHEN, SYDVKM. V lost 5 bases and J lost 3; bases outside the gene matches: 7. CDR3 sequence reads: CASSLWGQYNQPQHF. The CDR3 DNA reads TGTGCCAGCAGTCTCTGGGGACAGTACAATCAGCCCCAGCATTTT.

Many counts were recorded for this clonotype. The rearrangement joins TRBV10-3 to TRBJ1-3; D possibly corresponds to TRBD1 (6 bases). Germline values: CDR1 ENHRY, CDR2 SYGVKD. The CDR3 covers 16 residues. Trimming cost V 2 bases and J 0 bases, with 11 bases left between them. CDR3 sequence reads: CAISERTESSGNTIYF. CDR3 coding DNA: TGTGCCATCAGTGAGCGGACAGAGAGCTCTGGAAACACCATATATTTT.

Many counts were recorded for this clonotype. The chain recombines TRBV10-3 with TRBJ1-1; 7 positions match TRBD1. Per germline, CDR1 ENHRY and CDR2 SYGVKD. The CDR3 is made up of 14 amino acids. V was pared by 10 bases and J by 0 bases, with 8 bases of the junction left unmatched. The CDR3 reads CASKDREMNTEAFF. For the CDR3, the DNA is TGTGCCAGTAAAGACAGGGAGATGAACACTGAAGCTTTCTTT.

In this sample, this clonotype turned up once. This clone may be a read error of a much larger clone one base away. The chain combines TRBV19 with TRBJ1-5; no clear D. V was trimmed by 7 bases and J by 2 bases, leaving 9 bases between them. This CDR3 comprises 13 residues. Germline V gene data show CDR1 as LNHDA and CDR2 as SQIVND (reference sequence). The CDR3 is CASNRWGNQPQHF. In DNA form, the CDR3 reads TGTGCCAGTAACCGATGGGGCAATCAGCCCCAGCATTTT.

The chain combines TRBV6-2 or TRBV6-3 with TRBJ2-7; TRBD2 matches 15 bases. The J segment lost 0 bases and the V segment lost 5 bases, leaving 2 bases of the junction unmatched. The CDR3 runs 16 residues. CDR1 is MNHEY, CDR2 SVGEGT, per germline. The CDR3 loop reads CASSAGLAGGSYEQYF. The CDR3 nucleotides are TGTGCCAGCAGTGCGGGACTAGCGGGGGGCTCCTACGAGCAGTACTTC.

On this clonotype itself: This may come from a read error, since a much larger clone is one base off. The chain uses TRBV18 and TRBJ2-7; 8 positions agree with TRBD1. The CDR3 totals 15 residues. Looked up from germline, CDR1 is KGHSH and CDR2 is LQKENI. Germline trimming cut 3 bases from V and 4 bases from J; bases unmatched to any gene: 8. For the CDR3, the DNA is TGTGCCAGCTCACCCAAGACAGGGGCAGAGTACGAGCAGTACTTC. This translates into CASSPKTGAEYEQYF.

In its sample, this clonotype ranks as medium-sized. The chain combines TRBV7-2 with TRBJ1-1; D perhaps matches TRBD1 (5 bases). Per germline, CDR1 SGHTA and CDR2 FQGNSA. Trimming took off 5 bases at V and 7 bases at J, with 17 bases between the two ends. The CDR3 has 14 amino acids. CDR3 coding DNA: TGTGCCAGCAGCCCCGGGCAGGGTTGGGGTGAAGCTTTCTTT. Amino acids: CASSPGQGWGEAFF.

This sequence joins TRBV6-1 and TRBJ1-1; D is uncertain. This CDR3 contains 12 residues. CDR1 is MNHNS and CDR2 is SASEGT in the germline V gene. Trimming stripped 2 bases from V and 0 bases from J, with 1 base between. The CDR3 coding sequence is TGTGCCAGCAGTGAACTGAACACTGAAGCTTTCTTT. Translated: CASSELNTEAFF.

The rearrangement uses TRBV20-1 and TRBJ1-1; 8 nucleotides agree with TRBD1. V shed 0 bases and J 4 bases; nucleotides not matched to a gene: 4. The CDR3 has 14 amino acids. Germline values: CDR1 DFQATT, CDR2 SNEGSKA (reference sequence). This CDR3 reads CSARDNRGTTEAFF. Here the CDR3 DNA reads TGCAGTGCTAGAGATAACAGGGGGACCACTGAAGCTTTCTTT.

The CDR3 coding sequence is TGTGCCAGCAGTCGGGGGGGGGGGGCGCTCGCTAGTGGAAACACCATATATTTT. Its translation is CASSRGGGALASGNTIYF. The chain joins TRBV6-5 to TRBJ1-3; D may be TRBD1 (6 bases). V lost 5 bases and J 3 bases, leaving 23 bases between the germline ends. Germline assignment: CDR1 MNHEY and CDR2 SVGAGI. This CDR3 has 18 amino acids.

This sequence joins TRBV5-4 and TRBJ2-3; TRBD1 matches at 8 bases. From germline, CDR1 is SGHNT and CDR2 YYREEE (reference sequence). The CDR3 loop spans 18 amino acids. Trimming took 2 bases from V and 0 from J; bases not matched to a gene: 11. The CDR3 protein is CASSFFGQGTLSTDTQYF. The DNA of the CDR3 is TGTGCCAGCAGCTTTTTCGGACAGGGTACCCTTAGCACAGATACGCAGTATTTT.

Only a few counts were recorded for this clonotype. The chain links TRBV20-1 to TRBJ1-2; TRBD1 is a possible D gene (5 bases). This CDR3 spans 15 amino acids. The germline V gene encodes CDR1 DFQATT and CDR2 SNEGSKA (reference sequence). V dropped 5 bases and J dropped 2 bases, with 18 bases sitting between them. The CDR3 DNA sequence: TGCAGTGCTTCTCCAAGTGGGGCAGGGAACTATGGCTACACCTTC. Its translation: CSASPSGAGNYGYTF.

Within the sample, this clonotype is medium-sized (0.01 to 0.1%). V gene TRBV18 combines with J gene TRBJ2-7; D unresolved. The germline CDR1 and CDR2 sequences are KGHSH and LQKENI. Trimming left V 3 bases short and J 1 base short, with 13 bases between. The CDR3 extends over 15 amino acids. The CDR3, as DNA: TGTGCCAGCTCACCGTCACAAATTATTTCCTACGAGCAGTACTTC. Translation: CASSPSQIISYEQYF.

This clonotype showed up just a few times. The rearrangement uses TRBV16 and TRBJ1-1; D is possibly TRBD1 (5 bases). With 0 bases removed from V and 1 base from J, the gap between germline ends came to 9 bases. From germline, CDR1 is KGHSY and CDR2 FQNENV. The CDR3 covers 15 residues. The CDR3 DNA is TGTGCCAGCAGCCAATCGTCAACAGGGAACACTGAAGCTTTCTTT. Translated, it gives CASSQSSTGNTEAFF.

The genes are TRBV20-1 and TRBJ2-7; D not certain. There are 13 residues in the CDR3. The V gene's germline CDR1 is DFQATT and CDR2 SNEGSKA (reference sequence). The CDR3 bases are TGCAGGGAGTGGTTCCGTCCTACCTACGAGCAGTACTTC. It specifies CREWFRPTYEQYF.

The chain carries TRBV19 and TRBJ2-7; unclear D gene. The CDR3 sequence is 13 residues long. The germline gives CDR1 LNHDA, CDR2 SQIVND (reference sequence). Deletions cut 3 bases from V and 3 bases from J, with 9 bases between. Written as DNA, the CDR3 is TGTGCCAGTAGTATTTCCCTGTTCTACGAGCAGTACTTC. Translated: CASSISLFYEQYF.

This chain connects TRBV11-1 to TRBJ2-7; 7 positions match TRBD1. This CDR3 is built from 18 residues. The germline V gene encodes CDR1 SGHAT and CDR2 FQDESV (reference sequence). J lost 3 bases, V lost 1 base, and 15 bases had no gene match. CDR3 loop: CASSLVEPWTGIRYEQYF. As DNA, the CDR3 is TGTGCCAGCAGCTTAGTAGAGCCCTGGACAGGAATACGCTACGAGCAGTACTTC.

By share, this clonotype ranks as medium-sized. V and J are TRBV6-2 or TRBV6-3 and TRBJ1-5; no clear D gene. Trimming took off 5 bases at V and 9 bases at J, with 17 bases between the two ends. The CDR3 has 14 residues. The germline gives CDR1 MNHEY, CDR2 SVGEGT. The CDR3 bases are TGTGCCAGCAGTGACCGGGTAGGCGTTCGGCCCCAGCATTTT. This translates into CASSDRVGVRPQHF.

Relative to its sample, this clonotype is medium-sized. This sequence joins TRBV7-2 and TRBJ1-6, with 10 bases matching TRBD1. The CDR3 has 15 residues. V was clipped by 1 base and J by 10 bases; unmatched bases: 4. CDR1 and CDR2 (germline): SGHTA, FQGNSA. The CDR3 region has the DNA TGTGCCAGCAGCTTAGACGGGACAGGGGTGTCACCCCTCCACTTT. As protein: CASSLDGTGVSPLHF.

The chain couples TRBV9 to TRBJ2-7; 7 nucleotides line up with TRBD2. Germline loops: CDR1 SGDLS, CDR2 YYNGEE. The CDR3 sequence is 14 residues long. V lost 6 bases to trimming and J lost 2 bases; unmatched junction nucleotides: 8. CDR3 region: CASTSGTSPYEQYF. CDR3 nucleotides: TGTGCCAGCACAAGCGGGACCAGTCCCTACGAGCAGTACTTC.

This chain links TRBV20-1 with TRBJ2-3, with 7 bases matching TRBD2. From germline, CDR1 is DFQATT and CDR2 SNEGSKA (reference sequence). CDR3 length: 14 amino acids. The junction had 4 bases not matched to a gene; V was cut back by 4 bases and J by 0 bases. The CDR3 nucleotides are TGCAGTGCTACTAGCGGCCCTAGCACAGATACGCAGTATTTT. Translating gives CSATSGPSTDTQYF.

This clonotype is termed medium-sized (0.01 to 0.1%). J is TRBJ1-1 and V is TRBV27; D may be TRBD1 (5 bases). CDR3 length: 14 amino acids. V lost 2 bases to trimming and J lost 4 bases, with 11 bases between them. CDR1 MNHEY and CDR2 SMNVEV come from the germline V gene (reference sequence). CDR3 DNA sequence: TGTGCCAGCAGTTTACGGGGGGTGAGCACTGAAGCTTTCTTT. Amino acid sequence: CASSLRGVSTEAFF.

This chain links TRBV6-5 with TRBJ2-7; TRBD2 might be the D (6 bases). This CDR3 is built from 15 residues. Deletions cut 6 bases from V and 2 bases from J, with 17 bases between. Looked up from germline, CDR1 is MNHEY and CDR2 is SVGAGI. The CDR3 DNA reads TGTGCCAGCAGGAGAGACCGGGCGGGGACCTACGAGCAGTACTTC. As protein: CASRRDRAGTYEQYF.

This clonotype is medium-sized (0.01 to 0.1%) in the sample. CDR3 sequence reads: CASSFGQGTEAFF. Here the CDR3 DNA reads TGTGCCAGCAGCTTCGGGCAGGGAACTGAAGCTTTCTTT. V usage is TRBV7-2 and J usage is TRBJ1-1, with D possibly TRBD1 on 5 matching bases. The germline V gene encodes CDR1 SGHTA and CDR2 FQGNSA. V lost 3 bases to trimming and J lost 5 bases, with 10 bases between them. CDR3 length: 13 amino acids.

In its sample, this clonotype is medium-sized. V usage is TRBV10-3 and J usage is TRBJ1-2; no definite D call. The V end was cut by 4 bases, the J end by 2 bases, with 11 bases between. CDR3 length: 14 amino acids. The germline V gene encodes CDR1 ENHRY and CDR2 SYGVKD. CDR3 coding DNA: TGTGCCATCAGTGGTGCCCTTCCAAACTATGGCTACACCTTC. This sequence encodes CAISGALPNYGYTF.

V is TRBV5-3 and J is TRBJ1-5; the D gene is possibly TRBD1 (5 bases). TRBV5-3 is an ORF, with its function uncertain. Trimming pared 1 base from V and 2 bases from J, leaving 13 bases between. The CDR3 covers 16 residues. DNA of the CDR3: TGTGCCAGAAGCTTGTTTGGGGCTCTGTGCAATCAGCCCCAGCATTTT. Protein: CARSLFGALCNQPQHF.

By share, this clonotype counts as medium-sized. J is TRBJ1-1 and V is TRBV29-1; TRBD1 is a possible D gene (6 bases). V dropped 8 bases and J dropped 3 bases, with 19 bases sitting between them. The CDR3 loop spans 14 amino acids. Germline CDR1 is SQVTM and CDR2 is ANQGSEA. This CDR3 is CSSRLGGLDTEAFF. For the CDR3, the DNA is TGCAGCTCGAGGTTGGGGGGCTTGGACACTGAAGCTTTCTTT.

This clonotype is judged medium-sized. The chain couples TRBV18 to TRBJ2-7, with TRBD2 identical over 9 bases. The CDR3 length is 14 residues. After removal of 2 bases from V and 3 bases from J, the junction contained 2 bases not matched to a gene. CDR1 and CDR2 (germline): KGHSH, LQKENI. The CDR3 is CASSPGLAIYEQYF. The CDR3 coding sequence is TGTGCCAGCTCACCAGGACTAGCGATCTACGAGCAGTACTTC.

V usage is TRBV28 and J usage is TRBJ1-4, with a tentative D call TRBD1 (6 bases). CDR3 length equals 16 residues. In germline, CDR1 is MDHEN, CDR2 SYDVKM. With 2 bases removed from V and 0 bases from J, the gap between germline ends came to 10 bases. The DNA of the CDR3 is TGTGCCAGCAGTTTAACAGGGACCGCAACTAATGAAAAACTGTTTTTT. Residues: CASSLTGTATNEKLFF. Full variable domain (outside the CDR3, taken from reference TRBV28 and TRBJ1-4): DVKVTQSSRYLVKRTGEKVFLECVQDMDHENMFWYRQDPGLGLRLIYFSYDVKMKEKGDIPEGYSVSREKKERFSLILESASTNQTSMYLCASSLTGTATNEKLFFGSGTQLSVL.